The clone carrying this TCR beta chain showed up just a few times. The target antigen is unknown. This entry is derived from a study of beta chain features in type 1 diabetes. Points from the study as a whole: Significant though moderate, a shortening of TCRB CDR3s appeared in all four CD4+ subsets of Type 1 diabetes patients. For patients and controls alike, PCR might favor shorter templates to the same degree. The analysis here could not establish whether HLA type shapes TCRB rearrangement.

The CDR3 covers 16 residues. Looked up from germline, CDR1 is SEHNR and CDR2 is FQNEAQ (reference sequence). J gave up 1 base and V 5 bases, and 6 bases lay outside the gene matches. As every portion of the isolated RNA was reverse transcribed, the sequencing read expressed TCRB transcripts. Measured with immunoSEQ multiplex PCR; TCRdb has only the in-frame clones, and not every one. The sample lists a few hundred thousand clones, approximately 12% seen once, with 0.015% to 0.02% in the top ten. This TCR came from a man between 18 and 29 years old in good health. What was sequenced was naive CD4+ T cells from blood. The rearrangement joins TRBV7-9 to TRBJ2-2, with 8 nucleotides matching TRBD1. This CDR3 is CASSLDRGKNTGELFF. The CDR3 DNA sequence: TGTGCCAGCAGCCTAGACAGGGGCAAGAACACCGGGGAGCTGTTTTTT.